This TCR beta chain appears in the sequencing data of a study of control samples from healthy donors and cancer patients. This clone was picked up one time. CDR3 length: 15 residues. Losses at the gene ends were 5 bases for V and 2 bases for J; bases not matched to a gene: 5. The V gene's germline CDR1 is MDHEN and CDR2 SYDVKM. TCRdb keeps only in-frame clones here, not all; method: immunoSEQ multiplex PCR. The sample consists of roughly 120,000 clones, around 89% of them appearing once. V gene TRBV28 combines with J gene TRBJ1-2, with 10 bases matching TRBD1. The origin of this receptor is a man aged 40-50 years in good health. The sample comprised blood. The CDR3 coding sequence is TGTGCCAGCAGTGCCGCGGGACAGGGGAACTATGGCTACACCTTC. It is translated as CASSAAGQGNYGYTF.